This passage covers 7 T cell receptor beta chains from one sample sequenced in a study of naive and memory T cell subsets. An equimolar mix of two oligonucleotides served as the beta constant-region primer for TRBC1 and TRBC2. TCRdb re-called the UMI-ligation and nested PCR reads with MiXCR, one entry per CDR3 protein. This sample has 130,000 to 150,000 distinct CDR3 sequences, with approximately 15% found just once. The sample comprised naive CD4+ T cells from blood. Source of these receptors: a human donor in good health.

The CDR3 sequence is CASSPSGQGNTEAFF. DNA of the CDR3: TGTGCCAGCAGCCCCTCGGGACAGGGGAACACTGAAGCTTTCTTT. The rearrangement uses TRBV3-1 and TRBJ1-1; 9 bases align to TRBD1. Germline V gene data show CDR1 as LGHDT and CDR2 as YNNKEL (reference sequence). The CDR3 totals 15 residues. The J segment lost 1 base and the V segment lost 4 bases, leaving 4 bases of the junction unmatched.

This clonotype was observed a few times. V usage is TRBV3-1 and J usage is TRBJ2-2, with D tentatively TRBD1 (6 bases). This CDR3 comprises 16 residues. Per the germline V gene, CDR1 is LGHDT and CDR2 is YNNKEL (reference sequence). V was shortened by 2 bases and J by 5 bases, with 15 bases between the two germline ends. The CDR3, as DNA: TGTGCCAGCAGCCAACGGAGGACAGTGATAACCGGGGAGCTGTTTTTT. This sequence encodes CASSQRRTVITGELFF.

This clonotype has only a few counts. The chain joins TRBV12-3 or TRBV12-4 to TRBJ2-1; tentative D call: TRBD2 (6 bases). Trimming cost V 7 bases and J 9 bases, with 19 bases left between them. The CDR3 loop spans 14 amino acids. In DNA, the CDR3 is TGTGCCAGCACCCTCATAGACCCCGGGGGTGAGCAGTTCTTC. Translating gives CASTLIDPGGEQFF.

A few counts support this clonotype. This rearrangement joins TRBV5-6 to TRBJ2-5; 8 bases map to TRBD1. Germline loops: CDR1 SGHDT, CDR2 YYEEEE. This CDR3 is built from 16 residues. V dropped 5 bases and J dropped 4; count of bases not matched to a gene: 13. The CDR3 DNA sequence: TGTGCCAGCAGTTCTCTCGTCCAGGGGGCTAGAGAGACCCAGTACTTC. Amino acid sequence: CASSSLVQGARETQYF.

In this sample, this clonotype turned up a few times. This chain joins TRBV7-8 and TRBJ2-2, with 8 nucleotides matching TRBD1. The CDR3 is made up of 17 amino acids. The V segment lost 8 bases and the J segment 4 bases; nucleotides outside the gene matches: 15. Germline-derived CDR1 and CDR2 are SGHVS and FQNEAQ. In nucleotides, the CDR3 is TGTGCCAGCGTAGACCGGACAGGGCATATGATCACCGGGGAGCTGTTTTTT. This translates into CASVDRTGHMITGELFF.

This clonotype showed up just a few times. The CDR3 region is CASSQGIARGTDTQYF. The CDR3 DNA is TGCGCCAGCAGCCAAGGTATAGCACGCGGCACAGATACGCAGTATTTT. The rearrangement joins TRBV4-1 to TRBJ2-3; D not certain. The CDR3 has 16 amino acids. CDR1 is MGHRA, CDR2 YSYEKL, per germline. Trimming took off 1 base at V and 1 base at J, with 12 bases between the two ends.

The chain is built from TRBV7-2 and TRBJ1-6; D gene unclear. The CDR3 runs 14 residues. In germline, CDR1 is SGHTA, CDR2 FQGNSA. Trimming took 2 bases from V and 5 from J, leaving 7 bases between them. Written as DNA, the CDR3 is TGTGCCAGCAGCTTAAGCAACCATAATTCACCCCTCCACTTT. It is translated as CASSLSNHNSPLHF.